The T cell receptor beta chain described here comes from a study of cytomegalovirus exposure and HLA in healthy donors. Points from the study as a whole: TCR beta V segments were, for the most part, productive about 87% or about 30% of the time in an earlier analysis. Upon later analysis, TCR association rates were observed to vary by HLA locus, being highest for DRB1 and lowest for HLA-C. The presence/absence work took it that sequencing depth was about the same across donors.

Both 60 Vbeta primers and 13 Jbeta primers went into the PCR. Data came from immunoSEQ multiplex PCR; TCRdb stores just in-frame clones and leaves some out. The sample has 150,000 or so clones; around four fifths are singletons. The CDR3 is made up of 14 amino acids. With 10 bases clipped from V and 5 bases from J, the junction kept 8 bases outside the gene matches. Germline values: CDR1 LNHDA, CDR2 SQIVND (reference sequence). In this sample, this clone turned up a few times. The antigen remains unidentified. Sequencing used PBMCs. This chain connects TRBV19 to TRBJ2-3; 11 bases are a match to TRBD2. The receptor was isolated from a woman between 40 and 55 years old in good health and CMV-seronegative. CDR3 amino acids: CATATGLAGDTQYF. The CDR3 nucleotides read TGTGCCACCGCGACAGGACTAGCGGGAGATACGCAGTATTTT.